This T cell receptor beta chain was identified in a study of CD8 T cells in ankylosing spondylitis. Findings and limits, study-wide: Seemingly distinctive of ankylosing spondylitis blood was a TCR beta motif formed by eight highly homologous variants. In the blood and synovial fluid of reactive arthritis, some motif variants had been previously reported. Clones linked to disease were reported to show significant enrichment in matched ankylosing spondylitis synovial fluid.

The CDR3 extends over 14 amino acids. V shed 6 bases, J shed 8 bases, and the junction held 7 bases outside the gene matches. Making use of molecular barcodes, quantitative 5'-RACE generated TCR beta libraries. Via MiXCR, TCRdb re-called the 5' RACE reads, giving one row per CDR3 protein. Of fewer than 550,000 distinct CDR3 sequences in the sample, approximately 5.3% are singletons; the top ten hold around 3.6%. In its sample, this clonotype was seen many times. Its target is unknown. The chain joins TRBV12-3 or TRBV12-4 to TRBJ1-6; TRBD1 matches 7 bases. The sample taken for sequencing was blood, either unsorted or a sorted T cell fraction (not recorded which). This TCR derives from a male donor with ankylosing spondylitis. CDR3 nucleotide sequence: TGTGCCAGCAGCCCGACAGGGACCTATTCACCCCTCCACTTT. Its translation: CASSPTGTYSPLHF.